These T cell receptor beta chains were read from a single sample in a study of identical twins. One entry per CDR3 protein results from TCRdb running MiXCR on the 5' RACE reads. The sample lists 500,000 to 600,000 distinct CDR3 sequences; less than 25% were seen once. This same sample was also part of a study on T cells expressing NK-cell markers.

Sample: CD4+ T cells sorted from blood. Receptors originate from a woman between 18 and 29 years old in good health. Both conserved end residues are part of each CDR3. Each record gives: V gene, CDR3 length, clone size, CDR3 protein. The size entry is marked missing in some rows and otherwise reads once, few, many or a size class.

V: TRBV12-3/TRBV12-4
length: 15
size: .
CDR3: CASSHRDRPTGELFF

V: TRBV7-2
length: 11
size: many
CDR3: CASSLSHGYTF

V: TRBV20-1
length: 15
size: .
CDR3: CSARAGQGASNEQFF

V: TRBV20-1
length: 15
size: few
CDR3: CSACPDSPAQETQYF

V: TRBV20-1
length: 12
size: few
CDR3: CSASQGQYEQYF

V: TRBV10-3
length: 13
size: few
CDR3: CAISVEGRDTQYF

V: TRBV20-1
length: 14
size: .
CDR3: CSGKQGARDTEAFF

V: TRBV5-1
length: 14
size: .
CDR3: CASSNRQVDNEQFF

V: TRBV7-2
length: 16
size: .
CDR3: CASSLERLAGGTEQFF

V: TRBV7-9
length: 14
size: few
CDR3: CASGLQGSNEKLFF

V: TRBV15
length: 14
size: .
CDR3: CATSREEAATEAFF

V: TRBV20-1
length: 12
size: .
CDR3: CSMRKVEETQYF

V: TRBV20-1
length: 18
size: few
CDR3: CSARVSDGSVGKVDTQYF

V: TRBV9
length: 16
size: few
CDR3: CASSVGTSGKTYEQYF

V: TRBV6-2/TRBV6-3
length: 13
size: few
CDR3: CASSYRLAETQYF

V: TRBV18
length: 15
size: few
CDR3: CASSPYTGTAHGYTF

V: TRBV12-3/TRBV12-4
length: 17
size: .
CDR3: CASSSPGTSGRSYEQYF

V: TRBV5-5
length: 13
size: few
CDR3: CASSLVELNIQYF

V: TRBV5-1
length: 14
size: few
CDR3: CASSLGQHNEKLFF

V: TRBV20-1
length: 14
size: .
CDR3: CSASPSGKAGELFF

V: TRBV29-1
length: 14
size: .
CDR3: CSLFISSYDNEQFF

V: TRBV7-9
length: 12
size: few
CDR3: CASSPPGDWQFF

V: TRBV5-6
length: 15
size: .
CDR3: CASSGAGGANEKLFF

V: TRBV7-9
length: 16
size: .
CDR3: CASSLGSVAGQTEQYF

V: TRBV21-1
length: 15
size: few
CDR3: CASSGGRHSNEKLFF

V: TRBV24-1
length: 12
size: .
CDR3: CATSDRSDEQFF

V: TRBV6-1
length: 16
size: .
CDR3: CASTLGLAGRTDTQYF

V: TRBV11-3
length: 16
size: many
CDR3: CASSLPYREGGTEAFF

V: TRBV12-3/TRBV12-4
length: 12
size: few
CDR3: CASSASIYGYTF

V: TRBV21-1
length: 14
size: many
CDR3: CASSPTDPDYGYTF

V: TRBV20-1
length: 14
size: few
CDR3: CSAKTGTDNSPLHF

V: TRBV7-2
length: 16
size: .
CDR3: CASSLGGAGGARGQYF

V: TRBV10-3
length: 13
size: few
CDR3: CAIYPGQGYGYTF

V: TRBV7-2
length: 14
size: few
CDR3: CASSLYSFGAATFF

V: TRBV7-6
length: 16
size: few
CDR3: CASSPHPTGVNTEAFF

V: TRBV13
length: 17
size: .
CDR3: CASSSEGRASGYNEQFF

V: TRBV6-1
length: 17
size: few
CDR3: CASRQRGKLAGGDEQFF

V: TRBV15
length: 15
size: few
CDR3: CATSREAGDTGELFF

V: TRBV5-1
length: 15
size: .
CDR3: CASTRGGGVQETQYF

V: TRBV12-3/TRBV12-4
length: 14
size: many
CDR3: CASRGGPNTGELFF

V: TRBV12-3/TRBV12-4
length: 15
size: many
CDR3: CASRKGNLSNQPQHF

V: TRBV5-6
length: 14
size: .
CDR3: CASSLVGWDNEQFF

V: TRBV6-1
length: 13
size: .
CDR3: CASSPPSRHEQYF

V: TRBV19
length: 11
size: .
CDR3: CASKGSTGYTF

V: TRBV29-1
length: 16
size: .
CDR3: CSEIDGTSPTNEKLFF

V: TRBV4-3
length: 16
size: few
CDR3: CASSQVGTSGRNEQFF

V: TRBV6-2/TRBV6-3
length: 13
size: few
CDR3: CASSYSSSNEQFF

V: TRBV7-2
length: 15
size: .
CDR3: CASSLAGGPYYEQYF

V: TRBV12-3/TRBV12-4
length: 14
size: once
CDR3: CASKGGRAQETQYF

V: TRBV20-1
length: 14
size: many
CDR3: CSAPPGLNTDTQYF

V: TRBV4-1
length: 16
size: many
CDR3: CASSYRGTREYGEQFF

V: TRBV10-2
length: 15
size: few
CDR3: CATSGSGGLNSPLHF

V: TRBV20-1
length: 14
size: .
CDR3: CSARPQGRLDTQYF

V: TRBV7-9
length: 16
size: .
CDR3: CASSPSPGTTTDTQYF

V: TRBV6-2/TRBV6-3
length: 13
size: .
CDR3: CASSSWEEETQYF

V: TRBV29-1
length: 13
size: .
CDR3: CSAEGRKNSPLHF

V: TRBV18
length: 13
size: few
CDR3: CASSTLTKDTQYF

V: TRBV20-1
length: 15
size: few
CDR3: CSARKAGLDYNEQFF

V: TRBV20-1
length: 15
size: .
CDR3: CSARDRPSSYNEQFF